The TCR beta chain under discussion was sequenced for a study of regulatory T cells in long-lasting Graves disease. Time point here: persistent/refractory GD, antithyroid drugs over 5 years with positive TRAb. Researchers made the TCR library from RNA that was extracted from PBMCs. The authors built TCR beta libraries using iRepertoire HTBI primers and Arm-PCR of CDR3 regions. TCRdb ran MiXCR on the multiplex PCR reads and lists one entry per CDR3 protein. The sample lists 400,000 to 500,000 distinct CDR3 sequences; under 25% were seen once. Trimming removed 0 bases from V and 3 bases from J; junction bases left unmatched: 3. Germline V lookup: CDR1 KGHSH, CDR2 LQKENI. The CDR3 consists of 16 residues. This clonotype was seen only a few times.

This receptor was taken from a female donor with Graves disease. The gene calls are TRBV18 and TRBJ2-1; TRBD2 matches at 9 bases. Sequenced here: peripheral blood mononuclear cells (PBMCs), sampled when the disease was refractory, from a patient treated with antithyroid drugs. This CDR3 is CASSPPKTSGYNEQFF. The CDR3 DNA follows: TGTGCCAGCTCACCACCGAAGACTAGCGGCTACAATGAGCAGTTCTTC.